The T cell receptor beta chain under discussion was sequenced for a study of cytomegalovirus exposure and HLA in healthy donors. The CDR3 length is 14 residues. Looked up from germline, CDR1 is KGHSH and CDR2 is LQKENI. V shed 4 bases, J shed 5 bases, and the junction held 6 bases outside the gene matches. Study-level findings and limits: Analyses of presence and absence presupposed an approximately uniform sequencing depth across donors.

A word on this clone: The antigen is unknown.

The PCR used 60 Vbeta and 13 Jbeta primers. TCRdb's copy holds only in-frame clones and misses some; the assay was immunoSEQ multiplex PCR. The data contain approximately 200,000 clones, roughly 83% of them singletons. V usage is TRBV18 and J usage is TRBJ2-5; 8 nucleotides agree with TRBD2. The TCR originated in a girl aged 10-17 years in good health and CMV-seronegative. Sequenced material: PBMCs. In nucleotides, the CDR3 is TGTGCCAGCTCACTACGAGCGGGAGTGGAGACCCAGTACTTC. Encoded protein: CASSLRAGVETQYF.